These T cell receptor beta chains were read from a single sample in a study of long-term antiretroviral therapy in people with HIV. The repertoire was sequenced with immunoSEQ multiplex PCR; TCRdb's copy has only in-frame clones and lacks some. The table lists 20,000 to 30,000 clones, roughly 79% of them singletons. The material was unsorted PBMCs, obtained at the start of antiretroviral therapy, before treatment. The receptors stem from a woman in her late teens or twenties with HIV. CDR3s include the opening cysteine and the closing phenylalanine or tryptophan. The D gene is left open where the match is weak. Where a row states a size, it is once, few, many or the class of an expanded clone; other rows omit it.

.,TRBJ1-1,once,TRBV7-8,TGTGCCAGCAGCTTAGGGCTAGAGGGGGAAAGCTCTGAAGCTTTCTTT,CASSLGLEGESSEAFF
TRBD2,TRBJ2-1,.,TRBV11-1,TGTGCCAGCAGCTCGGGACTAACTTACAATGAGCAGTTCTTC,CASSSGLTYNEQFF
.,TRBJ1-1,.,TRBV14,TGTGCCAGCAGCCAAGGGACCCGGGAGTTGGACACTGAAGCTTTCTTT,CASSQGTRELDTEAFF
.,TRBJ2-7,.,TRBV5-4,TGTGCCAGCAGCCCCCTAGGAGTCTACGAGCAGTACTTC,CASSPLGVYEQYF
.,TRBJ2-7,.,TRBV15,TGTGCCACCAGCAGAGGCCTAGAAGGGGACGAGCAGTACTTC,CATSRGLEGDEQYF
.,TRBJ2-7,.,TRBV19,TGTGCCAGTAATGAGGGTCCTTCCCTAAGTGAGCAGTACTTC,CASNEGPSLSEQYF
.,TRBJ1-2,few,TRBV4-1,TGCGCCAGCACCCCTGGAGAAGGCAACTATGGCTACACCTTC,CASTPGEGNYGYTF
TRBD2,TRBJ2-7,.,TRBV19,TGTGCCAGTAGTAGACTAGCGGGAGGGTTCTACGAGCAGTACTTC,CASSRLAGGFYEQYF
TRBD1,TRBJ1-2,.,TRBV28,TGTGCCAGCAGTTTCTTGGACAGGGGATATGGCTACACCTTC,CASSFLDRGYGYTF
TRBD2,TRBJ2-1,few,TRBV13,TGTGCCAGCAGCGCGACCGGGACTAGCGGGTTCAACAATGAGCAGTTCTTC,CASSATGTSGFNNEQFF
TRBD1,TRBJ1-6,.,TRBV10-3,TGTGCCATCAGAACAGGGGTAAATTCACCCCTCCACTTT,CAIRTGVNSPLHF
.,TRBJ1-1,.,TRBV12-5,TGTGCTAGTGCATTAGCCGGGAACACTGAAGCTTTCTTT,CASALAGNTEAFF
.,TRBJ2-5,.,TRBV7-2,TGTGCCAGCACCCGAAGAGAGACCCAGTACTTC,CASTRRETQYF
.,TRBJ1-1,.,TRBV25-1,TGTGCCAGCAGCGAAAGAGGGAAGTCAGACACTGAAGCTTTCTTT,CASSERGKSDTEAFF
.,TRBJ2-7,.,TRBV2,TGTGCCAGCAGTGAAGTGAGCACCTACGAGCAGTACTTC,CASSEVSTYEQYF
.,TRBJ1-1,.,TRBV5-1,TGCGCCAGCAGTCCAGGGGCTACTGAAGCTTTCTTT,CASSPGATEAFF
TRBD2,TRBJ2-7,.,TRBV30,TGTGCCTGGAGTGGGGGACTAGCGGGCGAGCAGTACTTC,CAWSGGLAGEQYF
.,TRBJ2-7,.,TRBV7-6,TGTGCCAGCAGCCGAAGACAGGATCAATACGAGCAGTACTTC,CASSRRQDQYEQYF
TRBD1,TRBJ1-2,.,TRBV27,TGTGCCAGCAGTTTTAGTATGACAGGGCCTAACTATGGCTACACCTTC,CASSFSMTGPNYGYTF
TRBD1,TRBJ1-1,once,TRBV2,TGTGCCAGCAGGGCTACCGGGACAGGAAACACTGAAGCTTTCTTT,CASRATGTGNTEAFF
.,TRBJ1-2,.,TRBV7-2,TGTGCCAGCAGCTTAAGTACAGCTGGCTATGGCTACACCTTC,CASSLSTAGYGYTF
.,TRBJ1-4,.,TRBV7-2,TGTGCCAGCAGCTCGTTGATGGGGGAAAAACTGTTTTTT,CASSSLMGEKLFF
.,TRBJ1-3,.,TRBV7-6,TGTGCCAGCAGCCCCCCCCGCGTGGGAAGCTCTGGAAACACCATATATTTT,CASSPPRVGSSGNTIYF
TRBD1,TRBJ1-4,.,TRBV5-1,TGCGCCAGCAGCTTGGAGGACAGGCGTAATGAAAAACTGTTTTTT,CASSLEDRRNEKLFF
TRBD1,TRBJ1-6,few,TRBV11-2,TGTGCCAGCAGCCCAAGAGGACAGGGTGGCAATTCACCCCTCCACTTT,CASSPRGQGGNSPLHF
.,TRBJ2-2,.,TRBV4-2,TGTGCCAGCAGCCAAGATAAGGGGGTGGCCGGGGAGCTGTTTTTT,CASSQDKGVAGELFF
.,TRBJ2-2,.,TRBV6-1,TGTGCCAGCAGTGAAGGGAACACCGGGGAGCTGTTTTTT,CASSEGNTGELFF
.,TRBJ2-1,.,TRBV9,TGTGCCAGCAGCCCCCGGACCTCCTACAATGAGCAGTTCTTC,CASSPRTSYNEQFF
.,TRBJ1-5,.,TRBV11-2,TGTGCCAGCAGCTTAGAAGGTGGCCAGCCCCAGCATTTT,CASSLEGGQPQHF
.,TRBJ2-5,.,TRBV5-1,TGCGCCAGCAGCTTGTATTCGAATTGGGAGACCCAGTACTTC,CASSLYSNWETQYF
.,TRBJ1-1,.,TRBV4-3,TGCGCCAGCAGCCAAGATCTCAAGGGGGACACTGAAGCTTTCTTT,CASSQDLKGDTEAFF
.,TRBJ2-7,.,TRBV11-2,TGTGCCAGCAGCTCCATAAGGGATGGCGAGCAGTACTTC,CASSSIRDGEQYF
.,TRBJ2-3,.,TRBV6-6,TGTGCCAGCACCCGAATATGGTCCGCTGACACAGATACGCAGTATTTT,CASTRIWSADTDTQYF
TRBD2,TRBJ2-5,once,TRBV9,TGTGCCAGCAGCCCGGGGGGAGCGGGAGGATACCAAGAGACCCAGTACTTC,CASSPGGAGGYQETQYF
.,TRBJ1-2,.,TRBV28,TGTGCCAGCAGTATGGGTTCTTATGGCTACACCTTC,CASSMGSYGYTF
.,TRBJ1-1,once,TRBV13,TGTGCCAGCAGCCCCGGTCGGGTTTTTTGGCTCTTATCGACAGCTAAACGAGCTTTCTTT,CASSPGRVFWLLSTAKRAFF
TRBD2,TRBJ2-1,.,TRBV2,TGTGCCAGCACTTCGTTAGCGGGAGGGTCCGATGAGCAGTTCTTC,CASTSLAGGSDEQFF
TRBD1,TRBJ2-1,.,TRBV9,TGTGCCAGCAGCGTAAGGACAGGGGGGAGGAATGAGCAGTTCTTC,CASSVRTGGRNEQFF
.,TRBJ2-3,.,TRBV28,TGTGCCAGCAGTTTACTGGAACGGAGCACAGATACGCAGTATTTT,CASSLLERSTDTQYF
.,TRBJ1-5,large,TRBV7-9,TGTGCCAGCAGCTTCTTTGACAGTCCGACTCAGCCCCAGCATTTT,CASSFFDSPTQPQHF
TRBD2,TRBJ2-7,.,TRBV7-2,TGTGCCAGCAGCTTAGACGGCGGGGGGGCAGTCTACGAGCAGTACTTC,CASSLDGGGAVYEQYF
.,TRBJ1-4,.,TRBV7-9,TGTGCCAGCAGCTTAAACAGGGAGGATGAAAAACTGTTTTTT,CASSLNREDEKLFF
.,TRBJ2-1,medium-sized,TRBV11-1,TGTGCCAGCAGCTTAGGGAGAAGTGCCTACAATGAGCAGTTCTTC,CASSLGRSAYNEQFF
.,TRBJ1-2,.,TRBV27,TGTGCCAGCAGGGCGACGGCGAACTATGGCTACACCTTC,CASRATANYGYTF
.,TRBJ2-7,medium-sized,TRBV4-3,TGCGCCAGCAGCCAAAGAACGGGTCGCGAGCAGTACTTC,CASSQRTGREQYF
TRBD1,TRBJ2-7,.,TRBV5-1,TGCGCCAGCAGCCCAGGGACAGGGCCCTCCTACGAGCAGTACTTC,CASSPGTGPSYEQYF
TRBD1,TRBJ2-1,.,TRBV7-3,TGTGCCAGCAGTCACACGGGACAGGGGGCCTACAATGAGCAGTTCTTC,CASSHTGQGAYNEQFF
.,TRBJ2-3,.,TRBV11-2,TGTGCCAGCAGCTTAGATACCCGGGAGCGGCCAGATACGCAGTATTTT,CASSLDTRERPDTQYF
.,TRBJ1-5,once,TRBV27,TGTGCCAGCAGTTATACAGACAGGCTAAATCAGCCCCAGCATTTT,CASSYTDRLNQPQHF
TRBD1,TRBJ2-1,.,TRBV5-1,TGCGCCAGCAGCCCAACTATGACTGGACGCCGGGACAGGGGGCACAATGAGCAGTTCTTC,CASSPTMTGRRDRGHNEQFF
.,TRBJ1-1,.,TRBV6-5,TGTGCCAGCAGTTACGGACGGAACACTGAAGCTTTCTTT,CASSYGRNTEAFF
TRBD1,TRBJ2-3,.,TRBV7-9,TGTGCCAGCAGCTTGACAGGGGGCGCAGATACGCAGTATTTT,CASSLTGGADTQYF
.,TRBJ1-2,.,TRBV4-3,TGCGCCAGCAGCCAAGATAAGGGGGGCTATGGCTACACCTTC,CASSQDKGGYGYTF
.,TRBJ2-2,.,TRBV11-2,TGTGCCAGCAGCTTATTGTTTTACGGGGAGCTGTTTTTT,CASSLLFYGELFF